The following is a T cell receptor (beta chain) sequence with its context. The sample belongs to a study of technical replicates of blood from several donors. Germline CDR1 is MGHRA and CDR2 is YSYEKL. The CDR3 loop spans 20 amino acids. The V gene end was trimmed by 4 bases and the J gene end by 4 bases; junction bases not matched to a gene: 17. Measured with immunoSEQ multiplex PCR; TCRdb has only the in-frame clones, and not every one. The table includes approximately 70,000 clones, approximately 96% detected once. The chain employs TRBV4-1 and TRBJ2-7; 15 bases line up with TRBD2. The sequenced sample was T cells isolated from PBMCs. The TCR originated in a human donor in good health. The CDR3 nucleotides are TGCGCCAGCAGCCGCCTAGGACTAGCGGGGGGGCCGGTAACGACGTACGAGCAGTACTTC. Translated, it gives CASSRLGLAGGPVTTYEQYF.